These 14 T cell receptor beta chains were sequenced from one sample in a study of T cell changes during pregnancy in multiple sclerosis. Assay: immunoSEQ multiplex PCR; the TCRdb copy retains only in-frame clones and omits some. The profile shows some 38,000 clones, under 95% of them singletons. This sample comprised CD4+ T cells from peripheral blood mononuclear cells, obtained in the second trimester of pregnancy. The receptors were gathered from a female donor in good health, enrolled as a control in a pregnancy study.

The rearrangement uses TRBV7-2 and TRBJ2-7, with TRBD2 matching over 8 bases. CDR3 length: 15 residues. Germline CDR1 is SGHTA and CDR2 is FQGNSA. V trimming: 6 bases; J trimming: 0 bases; junction bases outside the gene matches: 7. For the CDR3, the DNA is TGTGCCAGCAGGCGACGCGGGGGGAGCTCCTACGAGCAGTACTTC. As protein: CASRRRGGSSYEQYF.

The chain uses TRBV5-8 and TRBJ2-1; D perhaps matches TRBD1 (5 bases). The V end was cut by 2 bases, the J end by 9 bases, with 18 bases between. Germline CDR1 SGHTS, CDR2 YDEGEE. This CDR3 contains 15 residues. In nucleotides, the CDR3 is TGTGCCAGCAGCTTCGGGCATTCACAGGAATCTGAGCAGTTCTTC. This sequence encodes CASSFGHSQESEQFF. Full variable domain (remainder filled in from reference TRBV5-8 and TRBJ2-1): EAGVTQSPTHLIKTRGQQATLRCSPISGHTSVYWYQQALGLGLQFLLWYDEGEERNRGNFPPRFSGRQFPNYSSELNVNALELEDSALYLCASSFGHSQESEQFFGPGTRLTVL.

The chain has TRBV5-1 and TRBJ1-6, with D uncertain. The V gene's germline CDR1 is SGHRS and CDR2 YFSETQ. The ends were cut back, 4 bases at V and 9 bases at J, with 17 bases in the middle. The CDR3 totals 15 residues. CDR3 bases: TGCGCCAGCAGCCAACCCGGGCCCCGGGGTTCACCCCTCCACTTT. Translated: CASSQPGPRGSPLHF.

This clone was found a few times. The V call is TRBV7-2, the J call TRBJ1-5; no reliable D call. Germline V gives CDR1 SGHTA, CDR2 FQGNSA. CDR3 length: 12 residues. Trimming removed 1 base at V and 9 bases at J, with 7 bases between. CDR3 sequence reads: CASSLGPGPQHF. The CDR3 region has the DNA TGTGCCAGCAGCTTAGGTCCGGGGCCCCAGCATTTT.

This CDR3 reads CASSVAGTGWQETQYF. Written as DNA, the CDR3 is TGTGCCAGCAGCGTAGCGGGGACAGGGTGGCAAGAGACCCAGTACTTC. The rearrangement links TRBV9 to TRBJ2-5, with TRBD1 matching 9 bases. Trimming cost V 0 bases and J 2 bases; bases outside gene matches: 5. CDR1 and CDR2 (germline): SGDLS, YYNGEE. The CDR3 contains 16 residues.

The gene calls are TRBV19 and TRBJ1-1; 12 bases fit TRBD1. The CDR3 is 15 amino acids. From germline, CDR1 is LNHDA and CDR2 SQIVND (reference sequence). V gave up 9 bases and J gave up 3 bases; unmatched junction bases: 8. CDR3 protein: CASNRDRGPYTEAFF. CDR3 nucleotide sequence: TGTGCCAGCAACCGGGACAGGGGGCCGTACACTGAAGCTTTCTTT. Complete variable domain (other parts from reference TRBV19 and TRBJ1-1): DGGITQSPKYLFRKEGQNVTLSCEQNLNHDAMYWYRQDPGQGLRLIYYSQIVNDFQKGDIAEGYSVSREKKESFPLTVTSAQKNPTAFYLCASNRDRGPYTEAFFGQGTRLTVV.

The chain uses TRBV4-3 and TRBJ1-3; maybe TRBD1 (6 bases). V shed 4 bases and J shed 2 bases, with 12 bases lying between them. The CDR3 is made up of 15 amino acids. Looked up from germline, CDR1 is LGHNA and CDR2 is YSLEER. The DNA for the CDR3 is TGCGCCAGCAGCCTAGGGGGGGGAGCTGGAAACACCATATATTTT. Protein product: CASSLGGGAGNTIYF.

CDR3 residues: CASMKDRGTDTQYF. In nucleotides, the CDR3 is TGTGCCAGTATGAAGGACAGGGGGACAGATACGCAGTATTTT. This chain links TRBV19 with TRBJ2-3; 10 nucleotides match TRBD1. CDR1 and CDR2 from the germline V gene are LNHDA and SQIVND (reference sequence). V gave up 7 bases and J gave up 3 bases; unmatched junction bases: 4. The CDR3 runs 14 residues.

The chain carries TRBV15 and TRBJ2-2, with D tentatively TRBD1 (5 bases). Trimming stripped 6 bases from V and 0 bases from J, with 11 bases between. The CDR3 consists of 15 residues. Germline V CDR1 and CDR2: LNHNV, YYDKDF (reference sequence). Here the CDR3 reads CATRQMTANTGELFF. CDR3 nucleotides: TGTGCCACCAGACAGATGACAGCGAACACCGGGGAGCTGTTTTTT.

The chain recombines TRBV7-2 with TRBJ1-2; D might be TRBD1 (5 bases). CDR1 is SGHTA and CDR2 is FQGNSA in the germline V gene. The CDR3 runs 13 residues. V lost 7 bases and J lost 8, with 17 bases in between. The CDR3: CASTSRAPEGYTF. In DNA, the CDR3 is TGTGCCAGCACCTCCAGGGCCCCGGAGGGCTACACCTTC.

V and J are TRBV28 and TRBJ1-2, with 10 positions matching TRBD1. The germline CDR1 and CDR2 sequences are MDHEN and SYDVKM. J lost 7 bases, V lost 4 bases, and 15 bases had no gene match. CDR3 length equals 17 residues. CDR3 in DNA: TGTGCCAGCAGTTGGGAGCCCTGGACAGGGGGAAATGTTGGCTACACCTTC. It codes for CASSWEPWTGGNVGYTF.

This clone was picked up one time. The genes are TRBV11-1 and TRBJ1-4; TRBD1 agrees at 9 bases. Germline CDR1 is SGHAT and CDR2 is FQDESV (reference sequence). Trimming cost V 5 bases and J 8 bases; bases outside gene matches: 15. The CDR3 consists of 17 residues. The CDR3 loop is CASSPKPPGTGGEKLFF. For the CDR3, the DNA is TGTGCCAGCAGCCCCAAGCCGCCGGGAACAGGGGGCGAAAAACTGTTTTTT. The full variable domain, with the rest looked up from reference TRBV11-1 and TRBJ1-4, is EAEVAQSPRYKITEKSQAVAFWCDPISGHATLYWYRQILGQGPELLVQFQDESVVDDSQLPKDRFSAERLKGVDSTLKIQPAELGDSAMYLCASSPKPPGTGGEKLFFGSGTQLSVL.

V usage is TRBV7-8 and J usage is TRBJ2-1; 9 bases map to TRBD1. V lost 2 bases to trimming and J lost 4 bases; unmatched junction nucleotides: 3. Germline assignment: CDR1 SGHVS and CDR2 FQNEAQ. The CDR3 sequence is 15 residues long. The DNA for the CDR3 is TGTGCCAGCAGCTTAAGAGACAGGGGGTACAATGAGCAGTTCTTC. Translated, it gives CASSLRDRGYNEQFF. The full variable domain, in which reference TRBV7-8 and TRBJ2-1 provide the parts outside the CDR3, is GAGVSQSPRYKVAKRGQDVALRCDPISGHVSLFWYQQALGQGPEFLTYFQNEAQLDKSGLPSDRFFAERPEGSVSTLKIQRTQQEDSAVYLCASSLRDRGYNEQFFGPGTRLTVL.

This rearrangement joins TRBV18 to TRBJ2-2; the D gene is possibly TRBD2 (6 bases). The germline V gene has CDR1 KGHSH and CDR2 LQKENI. The CDR3 runs 15 residues. Between the trimmed V and J ends, which lost 4 bases and 6 bases, there was a span of 15 bases. As DNA, the CDR3 is TGTGCCAGCTCACAAGACGCGGGGTCTGCCGGGGAGCTGTTTTTT. It codes for CASSQDAGSAGELFF.